These T cell receptor beta chains were read from a single sample in a study of human thymus T cells. Sequencing was performed with immunoSEQ multiplex PCR; in TCRdb, only in-frame clones are kept and a portion is missing. Of 35,000 to 45,000 clones in the sample, about 94% are singletons; the top ten hold over 0.1%. Sequences were obtained from blood. The receptor set was obtained from a boy younger than two with a congenital heart defect but otherwise immunologically healthy. The CDR3 runs from the conserved cysteine through the conserved F or W. Fields, in order: D gene, CDR3 length, clone size, V gene, J gene, CDR3 protein, CDR3 DNA. D genes are given only for firm matches. Expanded clones get a size class; other rows say once, few or many, or leave the size out.

d_call: TRBD1; cdr3_length: 14; clone_size: NA; v_call: TRBV19; j_call: TRBJ1-2; cdr3_aa: CASRQGAPNYGYTF; cdr3_nt: TGTGCCAGTAGACAGGGGGCCCCTAACTATGGCTACACCTTC
d_call: NA; cdr3_length: 13; clone_size: NA; v_call: TRBV6-5; j_call: TRBJ2-5; cdr3_aa: CASSPWIQETQYF; cdr3_nt: TGTGCCAGCAGCCCCTGGATTCAAGAGACCCAGTACTTC
d_call: TRBD1; cdr3_length: 15; clone_size: once; v_call: TRBV6-5; j_call: TRBJ1-1; cdr3_aa: CASTPLRGRNTEAFF; cdr3_nt: TGTGCCAGCACCCCTCTCAGGGGGCGGAACACTGAAGCTTTCTTT
d_call: NA; cdr3_length: 13; clone_size: once; v_call: TRBV6-1; j_call: TRBJ2-2; cdr3_aa: CASSRESTGELFF; cdr3_nt: TGTGCCAGCAGTCGGGAGTCCACCGGGGAGCTGTTTTTT
d_call: TRBD1; cdr3_length: 16; clone_size: NA; v_call: TRBV7-8; j_call: TRBJ2-1; cdr3_aa: CASSLGPGTGDNEQFF; cdr3_nt: TGTGCCAGCAGCTTAGGTCCCGGGACAGGGGACAATGAGCAGTTCTTC
d_call: TRBD1; cdr3_length: 13; clone_size: NA; v_call: TRBV30; j_call: TRBJ2-5; cdr3_aa: CAWSFTGGETQYF; cdr3_nt: TGTGCCTGGAGTTTTACAGGGGGAGAGACCCAGTACTTC
d_call: NA; cdr3_length: 18; clone_size: NA; v_call: TRBV4-1; j_call: TRBJ2-1; cdr3_aa: CASSPVGRKPSSYNEQFF; cdr3_nt: TGCGCCAGCAGCCCGGTCGGTAGAAAACCCAGCTCCTACAATGAGCAGTTCTTC
d_call: NA; cdr3_length: 14; clone_size: NA; v_call: TRBV9; j_call: TRBJ1-1; cdr3_aa: CASSPQTLNTEAFF; cdr3_nt: TGTGCCAGCAGCCCCCAGACCCTAAACACTGAAGCTTTCTTT
d_call: NA; cdr3_length: 15; clone_size: NA; v_call: TRBV7-9; j_call: TRBJ2-6; cdr3_aa: CASSLTGSGANVLTF; cdr3_nt: TGTGCCAGCAGCTTAACCGGGTCTGGGGCCAACGTCCTGACTTTC
d_call: NA; cdr3_length: 16; clone_size: NA; v_call: TRBV10-3; j_call: TRBJ2-4; cdr3_aa: CAISERAGLAKNIQYF; cdr3_nt: TGTGCCATCAGTGAGCGTGCCGGGTTAGCCAAAAACATTCAGTACTTC
d_call: NA; cdr3_length: 13; clone_size: few; v_call: TRBV18; j_call: TRBJ2-7; cdr3_aa: CASSPWERYEQYF; cdr3_nt: TGTGCCAGCTCACCATGGGAACGATACGAGCAGTACTTC
d_call: TRBD2; cdr3_length: 17; clone_size: NA; v_call: TRBV7-9; j_call: TRBJ2-5; cdr3_aa: CASSLRTSWRGQETQYF; cdr3_nt: TGTGCCAGCAGCCTCCGGACTAGCTGGCGGGGACAAGAGACCCAGTACTTC
d_call: NA; cdr3_length: 13; clone_size: NA; v_call: TRBV2; j_call: TRBJ1-6; cdr3_aa: CASRTRENSPLHF; cdr3_nt: TGTGCCAGCAGAACCAGGGAGAATTCACCCCTCCACTTT
d_call: TRBD1; cdr3_length: 16; clone_size: NA; v_call: TRBV9; j_call: TRBJ1-2; cdr3_aa: CASSSYGTGVNYGYTF; cdr3_nt: TGTGCCAGCAGCTCTTACGGGACAGGGGTTAACTATGGCTACACCTTC
d_call: TRBD2; cdr3_length: 16; clone_size: NA; v_call: TRBV15; j_call: TRBJ2-7; cdr3_aa: CATSRDIAGGSYEQYF; cdr3_nt: TGTGCCACCAGCAGAGATATAGCGGGGGGCTCCTACGAGCAGTACTTC
d_call: TRBD2; cdr3_length: 20; clone_size: NA; v_call: TRBV10-3; j_call: TRBJ2-1; cdr3_aa: CAISALGSGGPAPGHNEQFF; cdr3_nt: TGTGCCATCAGTGCTTTGGGTAGCGGGGGGCCCGCGCCGGGTCACAATGAGCAGTTCTTC
d_call: NA; cdr3_length: 11; clone_size: NA; v_call: TRBV21-1; j_call: TRBJ2-1; cdr3_aa: CASSRLNEQFF; cdr3_nt: TGTGCCAGCAGCAGGCTTAATGAGCAGTTCTTC
d_call: NA; cdr3_length: 11; clone_size: once; v_call: TRBV11-3; j_call: TRBJ2-3; cdr3_aa: CASSQGSGQYF; cdr3_nt: TGTGCCAGCAGCCAAGGTAGCGGGCAGTATTTT
d_call: TRBD1; cdr3_length: 15; clone_size: NA; v_call: TRBV28; j_call: TRBJ1-1; cdr3_aa: CASREARTGDTEAFF; cdr3_nt: TGTGCCAGCAGGGAAGCCCGAACAGGGGATACTGAAGCTTTCTTT
d_call: TRBD1; cdr3_length: 15; clone_size: NA; v_call: TRBV5-1; j_call: TRBJ1-4; cdr3_aa: CASSPQGAGGEKLFF; cdr3_nt: TGCGCCAGCAGCCCCCAGGGGGCGGGGGGTGAAAAACTGTTTTTT
d_call: TRBD1; cdr3_length: 13; clone_size: few; v_call: TRBV2; j_call: TRBJ1-1; cdr3_aa: CASAGQLNTEAFF; cdr3_nt: TGTGCCAGCGCGGGACAGCTGAACACTGAAGCTTTCTTT
d_call: NA; cdr3_length: 15; clone_size: NA; v_call: TRBV9; j_call: TRBJ1-1; cdr3_aa: CASSGTSIRGTEAFF; cdr3_nt: TGTGCCAGCAGCGGGACCTCCATCAGGGGCACTGAAGCTTTCTTT
d_call: NA; cdr3_length: 11; clone_size: NA; v_call: TRBV27; j_call: TRBJ2-1; cdr3_aa: CASSLYNEQFF; cdr3_nt: TGTGCCAGCAGTCTATACAATGAGCAGTTCTTC
d_call: NA; cdr3_length: 12; clone_size: NA; v_call: TRBV7-2; j_call: TRBJ1-2; cdr3_aa: CASSLYEDGYTF; cdr3_nt: TGTGCCAGCAGCTTATACGAGGATGGCTACACCTTC
d_call: NA; cdr3_length: 12; clone_size: NA; v_call: TRBV27; j_call: TRBJ1-2; cdr3_aa: CASSGGAGGYTF; cdr3_nt: TGTGCCAGCAGTGGGGGCGCGGGGGGCTACACCTTC
d_call: NA; cdr3_length: 13; clone_size: NA; v_call: TRBV28; j_call: TRBJ1-4; cdr3_aa: CASSWDANEKLFF; cdr3_nt: TGTGCCAGCAGTTGGGACGCTAATGAAAAACTGTTTTTT
d_call: NA; cdr3_length: 15; clone_size: NA; v_call: TRBV4-2; j_call: TRBJ2-7; cdr3_aa: CASSQEPFSSYEQYF; cdr3_nt: TGTGCCAGCAGCCAAGAACCGTTTTCCTCCTACGAGCAGTACTTC
d_call: NA; cdr3_length: 11; clone_size: NA; v_call: TRBV28; j_call: TRBJ2-3; cdr3_aa: CASSLTDTQYF; cdr3_nt: TGTGCCAGCAGTTTGACAGATACGCAGTATTTT
d_call: NA; cdr3_length: 13; clone_size: NA; v_call: TRBV13; j_call: TRBJ2-3; cdr3_aa: CASSWTSEDTQYF; cdr3_nt: TGTGCCAGCAGCTGGACCTCTGAGGATACGCAGTATTTT
d_call: NA; cdr3_length: 14; clone_size: NA; v_call: TRBV7-9; j_call: TRBJ1-2; cdr3_aa: CASSQGTSGYGYTF; cdr3_nt: TGTGCCAGCAGCCAAGGGACATCCGGCTATGGCTACACCTTC
d_call: NA; cdr3_length: 14; clone_size: NA; v_call: TRBV15; j_call: TRBJ2-3; cdr3_aa: CATSRDPRTDTQYF; cdr3_nt: TGTGCCACCAGCAGAGATCCCCGCACAGATACGCAGTATTTT
d_call: NA; cdr3_length: 18; clone_size: NA; v_call: TRBV19; j_call: TRBJ1-6; cdr3_aa: CASRRVEGRSSYNSPLHF; cdr3_nt: TGTGCCAGTAGAAGGGTGGAGGGACGGAGCTCCTATAATTCACCCCTCCACTTT